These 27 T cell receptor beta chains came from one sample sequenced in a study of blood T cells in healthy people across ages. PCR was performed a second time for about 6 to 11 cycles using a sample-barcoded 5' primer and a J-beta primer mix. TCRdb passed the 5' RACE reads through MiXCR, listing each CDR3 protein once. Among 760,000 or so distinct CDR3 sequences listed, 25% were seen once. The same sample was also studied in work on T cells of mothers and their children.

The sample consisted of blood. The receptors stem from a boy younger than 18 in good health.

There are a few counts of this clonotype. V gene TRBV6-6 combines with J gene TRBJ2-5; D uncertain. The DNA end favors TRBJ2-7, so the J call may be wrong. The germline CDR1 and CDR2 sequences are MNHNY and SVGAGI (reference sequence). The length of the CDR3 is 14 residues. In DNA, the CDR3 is TGTGCCAGCAGTTGGAGCGAGGAAGTCTACGAGCAGTACTTC. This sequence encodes CASSWSEEVYEQYF.

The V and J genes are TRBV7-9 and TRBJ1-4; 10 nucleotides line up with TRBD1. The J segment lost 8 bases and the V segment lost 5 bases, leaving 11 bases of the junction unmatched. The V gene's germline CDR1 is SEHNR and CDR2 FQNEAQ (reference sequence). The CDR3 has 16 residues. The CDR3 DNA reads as TGTGCCAGCAGCAGGGACAGGGGTATGCGTCGGGAAAAACTGTTTTTT. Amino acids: CASSRDRGMRREKLFF.

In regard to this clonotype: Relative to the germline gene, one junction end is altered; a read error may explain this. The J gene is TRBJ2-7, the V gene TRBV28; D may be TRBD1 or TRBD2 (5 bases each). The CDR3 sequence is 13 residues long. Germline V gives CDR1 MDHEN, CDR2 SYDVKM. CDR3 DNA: TGTGCCAGCCCTGGGAAGACGGTGGGGGAGCAGCACTTC. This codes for CASPGKTVGEQHF.

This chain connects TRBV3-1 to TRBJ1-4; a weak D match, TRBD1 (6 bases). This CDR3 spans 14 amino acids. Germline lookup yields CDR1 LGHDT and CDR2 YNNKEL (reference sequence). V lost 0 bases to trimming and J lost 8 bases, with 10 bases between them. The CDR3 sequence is CASSQDGDNEKLFF. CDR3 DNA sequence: TGTGCCAGCAGCCAAGACGGGGACAACGAAAAACTGTTTTTT.

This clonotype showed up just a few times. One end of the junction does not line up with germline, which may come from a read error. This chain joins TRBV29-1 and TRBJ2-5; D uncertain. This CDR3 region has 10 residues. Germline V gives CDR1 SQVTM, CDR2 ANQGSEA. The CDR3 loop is CSSVLETQCF. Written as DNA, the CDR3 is TGCAGCTCGGTTCTAGAGACCCAGTGCTTC.

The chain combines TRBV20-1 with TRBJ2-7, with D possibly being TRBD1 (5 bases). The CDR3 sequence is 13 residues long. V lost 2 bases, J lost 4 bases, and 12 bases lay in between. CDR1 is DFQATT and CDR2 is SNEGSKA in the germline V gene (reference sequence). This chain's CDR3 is CSARQAGIYEQYF. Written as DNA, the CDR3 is TGCAGTGCTAGACAAGCAGGGATTTACGAGCAGTACTTC.

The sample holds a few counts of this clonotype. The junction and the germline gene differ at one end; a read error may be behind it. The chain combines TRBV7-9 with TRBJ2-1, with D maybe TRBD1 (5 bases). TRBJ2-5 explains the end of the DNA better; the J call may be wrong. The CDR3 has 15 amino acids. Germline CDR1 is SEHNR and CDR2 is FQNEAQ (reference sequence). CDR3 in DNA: TGTGCCAGCAGCCCCATTCCGGACATTCCGGAGATCCAGTACTTC. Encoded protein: CASSPIPDIPEIQYF.

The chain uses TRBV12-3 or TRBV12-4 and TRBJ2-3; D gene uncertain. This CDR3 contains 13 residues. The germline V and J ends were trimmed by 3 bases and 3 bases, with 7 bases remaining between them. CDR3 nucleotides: TGTGCCAGCAGTTTCCTCAGAACAGATACGCAGTATTTT. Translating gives CASSFLRTDTQYF.

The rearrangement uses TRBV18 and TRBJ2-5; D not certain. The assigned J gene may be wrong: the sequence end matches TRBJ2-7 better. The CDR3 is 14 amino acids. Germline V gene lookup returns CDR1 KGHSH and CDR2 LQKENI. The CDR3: CASSPREGPHEQYF. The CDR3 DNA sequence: TGTGCCAGCTCACCACGGGAAGGGCCCCACGAGCAGTACTTC.

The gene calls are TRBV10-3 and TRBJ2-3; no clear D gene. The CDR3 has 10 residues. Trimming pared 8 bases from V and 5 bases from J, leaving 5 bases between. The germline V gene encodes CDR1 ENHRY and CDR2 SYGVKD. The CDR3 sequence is CAIGRDTQYF. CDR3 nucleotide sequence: TGTGCCATCGGTAGAGATACGCAGTATTTT.

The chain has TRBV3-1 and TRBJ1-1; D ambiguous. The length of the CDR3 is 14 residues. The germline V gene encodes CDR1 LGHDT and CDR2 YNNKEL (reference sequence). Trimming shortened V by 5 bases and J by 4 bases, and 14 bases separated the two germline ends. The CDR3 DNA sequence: TGTGCCAGCAGCTTCGAGGGTACAGTCACTGAAGCTTTCTTT. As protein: CASSFEGTVTEAFF.

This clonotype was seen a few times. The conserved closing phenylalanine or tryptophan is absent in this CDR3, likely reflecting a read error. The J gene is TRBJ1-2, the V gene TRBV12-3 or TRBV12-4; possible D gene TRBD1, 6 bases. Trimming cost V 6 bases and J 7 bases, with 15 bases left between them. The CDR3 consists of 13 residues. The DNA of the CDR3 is TGTGCCAGCAGCCAGGACAGTTTAAGTGGCTACACCCTC. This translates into CASSQDSLSGYTL.

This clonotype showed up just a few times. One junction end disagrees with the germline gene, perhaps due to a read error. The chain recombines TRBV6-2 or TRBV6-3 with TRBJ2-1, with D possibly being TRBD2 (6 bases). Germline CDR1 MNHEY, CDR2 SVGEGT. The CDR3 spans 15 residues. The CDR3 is CASSSLALSYNEQSF. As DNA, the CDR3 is TGTGCCAGCAGCTCGCTAGCGTTATCCTACAATGAGCAGTCCTTC.

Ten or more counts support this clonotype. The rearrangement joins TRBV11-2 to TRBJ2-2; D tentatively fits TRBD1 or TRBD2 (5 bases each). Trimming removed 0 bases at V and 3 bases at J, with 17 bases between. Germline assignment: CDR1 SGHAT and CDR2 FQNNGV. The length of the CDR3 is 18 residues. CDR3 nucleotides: TGTGCCAGCAGCTTAGACCCTCGGGACGCCGACTACACCGGGGAGCTGTTTTTT. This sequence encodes CASSLDPRDADYTGELFF.

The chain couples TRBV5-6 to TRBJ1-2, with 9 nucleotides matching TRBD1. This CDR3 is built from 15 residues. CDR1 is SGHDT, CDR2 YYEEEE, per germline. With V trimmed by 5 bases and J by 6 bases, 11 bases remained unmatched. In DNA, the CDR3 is TGTGCCAGCAGGGTGGTCCGGGACAGGGATGATGGCTACACCTTC. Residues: CASRVVRDRDDGYTF.

The CDR3 sequence: CASSFDRDTDTQYF. Here the CDR3 DNA reads TGTGCCAGCAGCTTTGACAGGGACACAGATACGCAGTATTTT. V is TRBV7-9 and J is TRBJ2-3; 7 bases map to TRBD1. This CDR3 has 14 amino acids. Germline CDR1 SEHNR, CDR2 FQNEAQ (reference sequence). The ends lost 3 bases at V and 2 bases at J; junction bases unmatched: 2.

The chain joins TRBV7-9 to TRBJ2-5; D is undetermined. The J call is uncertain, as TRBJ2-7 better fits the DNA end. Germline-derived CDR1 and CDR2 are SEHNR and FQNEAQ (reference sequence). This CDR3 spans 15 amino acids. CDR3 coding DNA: TGTGCCAGCAGCCTTAGCCTTGACGGATCCTACGAGCAGTACTTC. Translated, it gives CASSLSLDGSYEQYF.

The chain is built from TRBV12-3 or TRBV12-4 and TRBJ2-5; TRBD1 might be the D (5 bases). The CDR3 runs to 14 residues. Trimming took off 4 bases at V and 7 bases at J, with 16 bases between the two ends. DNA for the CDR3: TGTGCCAGCAGTTCCGGCAAACCCCAGGGGACCCAGTACTTC. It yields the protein CASSSGKPQGTQYF.

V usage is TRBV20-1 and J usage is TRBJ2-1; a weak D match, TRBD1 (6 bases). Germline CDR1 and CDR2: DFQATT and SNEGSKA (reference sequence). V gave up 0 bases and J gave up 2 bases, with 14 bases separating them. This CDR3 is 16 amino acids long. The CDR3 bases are TGCAGTGCTAGAGACGGTCGGGCAGGGGCCTACAATGAGCAGTTCTTC. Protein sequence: CSARDGRAGAYNEQFF.

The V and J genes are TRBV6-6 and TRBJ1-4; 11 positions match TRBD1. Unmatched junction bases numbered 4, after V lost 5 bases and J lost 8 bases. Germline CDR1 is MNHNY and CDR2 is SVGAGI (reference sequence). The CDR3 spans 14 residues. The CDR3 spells CASSPGQGAEKLFF. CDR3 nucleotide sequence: TGTGCCAGCAGTCCCGGACAGGGGGCGGAAAAACTGTTTTTT.

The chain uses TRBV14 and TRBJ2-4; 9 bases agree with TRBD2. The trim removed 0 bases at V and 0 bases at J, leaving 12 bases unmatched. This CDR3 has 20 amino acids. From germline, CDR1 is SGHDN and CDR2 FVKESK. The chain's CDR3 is CASSQESGLAGLRAKNIQYF. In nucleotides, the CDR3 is TGTGCCAGCAGCCAAGAGAGTGGGCTAGCGGGACTGAGAGCCAAAAACATTCAGTACTTC.

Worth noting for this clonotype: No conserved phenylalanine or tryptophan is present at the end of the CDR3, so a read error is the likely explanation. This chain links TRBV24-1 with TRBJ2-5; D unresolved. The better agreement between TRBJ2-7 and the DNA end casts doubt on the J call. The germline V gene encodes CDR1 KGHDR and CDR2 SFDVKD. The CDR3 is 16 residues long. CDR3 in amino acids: CATQPRAELISYEQYL. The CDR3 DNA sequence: TGTGCCACCCAACCTAGGGCAGAGCTCATCTCCTACGAGCAGTACCTC.

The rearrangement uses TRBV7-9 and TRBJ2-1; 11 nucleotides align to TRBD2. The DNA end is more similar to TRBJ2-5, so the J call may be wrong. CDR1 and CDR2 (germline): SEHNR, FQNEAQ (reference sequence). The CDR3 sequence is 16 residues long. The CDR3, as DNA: TGTGCCAGCAGCTTAGGACTAGCGGGGCTCAAGGAGACCCAGTACTTC. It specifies CASSLGLAGLKETQYF.

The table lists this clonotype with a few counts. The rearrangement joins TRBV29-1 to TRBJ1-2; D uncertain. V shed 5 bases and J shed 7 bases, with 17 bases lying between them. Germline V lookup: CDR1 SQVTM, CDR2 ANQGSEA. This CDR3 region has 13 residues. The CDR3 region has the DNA TGCAGCGTTCCTGGGAGAGGGAGAGTTGGCTACACCTTC. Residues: CSVPGRGRVGYTF.

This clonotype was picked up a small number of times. The CDR3 coding sequence is TGTGCCAGCAGCCGATTTAGGACTAGCGGGGGGCTCGGCACAGATACGCAGTATTTT. It specifies CASSRFRTSGGLGTDTQYF. The V and J genes are TRBV7-9 and TRBJ2-3; 14 nucleotides match TRBD2. The CDR3 consists of 19 residues. Germline CDR1 is SEHNR and CDR2 is FQNEAQ (reference sequence). Germline trimming cut 5 bases from V and 1 base from J; bases unmatched to any gene: 11.

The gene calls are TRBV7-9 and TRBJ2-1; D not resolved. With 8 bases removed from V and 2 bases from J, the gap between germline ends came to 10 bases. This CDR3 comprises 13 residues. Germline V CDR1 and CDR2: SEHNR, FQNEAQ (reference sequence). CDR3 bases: TGTGCCAGCTGGGTTGTACCCTACAATGAGCAGTTCTTC. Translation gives CASWVVPYNEQFF.

The CDR3 DNA follows: TGCGCCAGCAGCCAACCTGTGGACAGGCCTAGCTCCTACGAGCAGTACTTC. It is translated as CASSQPVDRPSSYEQYF. This sequence joins TRBV5-1 and TRBJ2-7; 7 positions match TRBD1. The CDR3 covers 17 residues. The germline gives CDR1 SGHRS, CDR2 YFSETQ. V shed 4 bases, J shed 0 bases, and the junction held 13 bases outside the gene matches. The full variable domain, with the rest looked up from reference TRBV5-1 and TRBJ2-7, is KAGVTQTPRYLIKTRGQQVTLSCSPISGHRSVSWYQQTPGQGLQFLFEYFSETQRNKGNFPGRFSGRQFSNSRSEMNVSTLELGDSALYLCASSQPVDRPSSYEQYFGPGTRLTVT.